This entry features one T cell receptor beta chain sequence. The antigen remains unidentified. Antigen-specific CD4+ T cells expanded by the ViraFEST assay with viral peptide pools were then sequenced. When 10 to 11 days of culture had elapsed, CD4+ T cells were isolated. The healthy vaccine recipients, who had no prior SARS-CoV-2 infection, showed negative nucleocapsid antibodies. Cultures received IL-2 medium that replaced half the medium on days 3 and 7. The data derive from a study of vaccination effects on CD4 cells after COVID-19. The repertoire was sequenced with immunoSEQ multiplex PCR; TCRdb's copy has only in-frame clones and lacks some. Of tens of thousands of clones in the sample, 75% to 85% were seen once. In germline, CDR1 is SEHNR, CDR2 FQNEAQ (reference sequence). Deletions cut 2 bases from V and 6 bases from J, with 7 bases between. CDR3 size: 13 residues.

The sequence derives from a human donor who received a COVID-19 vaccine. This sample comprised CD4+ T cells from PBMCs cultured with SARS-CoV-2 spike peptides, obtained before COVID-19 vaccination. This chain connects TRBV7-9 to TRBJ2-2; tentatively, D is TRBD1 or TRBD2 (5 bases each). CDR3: CASSLRDPGELFF. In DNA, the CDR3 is TGTGCCAGCAGCTTACGGGACCCCGGGGAGCTGTTTTTT. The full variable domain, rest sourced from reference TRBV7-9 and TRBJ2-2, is DTGVSQNPRHKITKRGQNVTFRCDPISEHNRLYWYRQTLGQGPEFLTYFQNEAQLEKSRLLSDRFSAERPKGSFSTLEIQRTEQGDSAMYLCASSLRDPGELFFGEGSRLTVL.